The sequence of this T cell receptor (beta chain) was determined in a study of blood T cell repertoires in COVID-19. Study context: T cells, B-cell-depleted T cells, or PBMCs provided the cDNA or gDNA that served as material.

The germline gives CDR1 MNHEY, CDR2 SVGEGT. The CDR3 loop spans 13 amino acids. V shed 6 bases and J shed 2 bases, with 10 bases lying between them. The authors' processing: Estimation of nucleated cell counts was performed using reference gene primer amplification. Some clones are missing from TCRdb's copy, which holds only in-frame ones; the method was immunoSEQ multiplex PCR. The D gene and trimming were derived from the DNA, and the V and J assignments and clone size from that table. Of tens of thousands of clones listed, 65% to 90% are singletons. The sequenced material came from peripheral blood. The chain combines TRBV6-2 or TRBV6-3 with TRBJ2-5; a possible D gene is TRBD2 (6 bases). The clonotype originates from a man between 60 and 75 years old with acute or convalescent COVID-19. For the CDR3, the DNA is TGTGCCAGCAGCCTCCTAGCGCAAGAGACCCAGTACTTC. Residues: CASSLLAQETQYF.